A selection of T cell receptor beta chains follows, all from one sample in a study of blood T cell repertoires in COVID-19. Sequenced by immunoSEQ multiplex PCR; TCRdb stores in-frame clones only, minus some. Of about 220,000 clones detected, about nine tenths appear once; the ten largest clones hold roughly 3.4%. Source material: PBMCs or T cells enriched from blood (not recorded which). These receptors were obtained from a woman aged 40 to 50 with acute COVID-19. The CDR3 runs from the conserved cysteine through the conserved F or W. A D gene is named only where the DNA matches it firmly. The size field is filled for only some rows; it gives once, few, many or a size class.

TRBV2	-	-	TRBJ1-2	CASRGGNYGYTF	TGTGCCAGCAGGGGAGGTAACTATGGCTACACCTTC
TRBV7-2	TRBD1	many	TRBJ1-2	CASSLGDREFYGYTF	TGTGCCAGCAGCTTAGGAGACAGGGAGTTCTATGGCTACACCTTC
TRBV5-6	-	-	TRBJ2-2	CASSLIRNTGELFF	TGTGCCAGCAGCTTGATCAGGAACACCGGGGAGCTGTTTTTT
TRBV5-4	TRBD2	once	TRBJ2-1	CASSLGTSGVREQFF	TGTGCCAGCAGCTTAGGGACTAGCGGTGTCCGTGAGCAGTTCTTC
TRBV19	-	-	TRBJ1-1	CASSPPGGKSEAFF	TGTGCCAGTAGTCCCCCCGGAGGGAAATCTGAAGCTTTCTTT
TRBV5-1	TRBD2	-	TRBJ2-5	CASSLPGTSGGVETQYF	TGCGCCAGCAGCCTACCAGGGACTAGCGGGGGAGTAGAGACCCAGTACTTC
TRBV7-2	-	-	TRBJ2-3	CASSSKQGLSTDTQYF	TGTGCCAGCAGCTCAAAGCAGGGACTCAGCACAGATACGCAGTATTTT
TRBV5-6	TRBD1	-	TRBJ1-3	CASSLATGIWAGNTIYF	TGTGCCAGCAGCTTGGCGACAGGGATTTGGGCTGGAAACACCATATATTTT
TRBV7-3	TRBD2	-	TRBJ2-3	CASSRTSGGANDTQYF	TGTGCCAGCAGCCGGACTAGCGGGGGGGCCAATGATACGCAGTATTTT
TRBV6-4	TRBD1	-	TRBJ1-2	CASSTGQATELYGYTF	TGTGCCAGCAGTACCGGACAGGCGACGGAATTGTATGGCTACACCTTC
TRBV7-2	-	-	TRBJ2-1	CASSLSVGGPFNEQFF	TGTGCCAGCAGCTTATCGGTGGGGGGGCCTTTCAATGAGCAGTTCTTC
TRBV11-2	TRBD1	-	TRBJ1-1	CASSRMDRIEAFF	TGTGCCAGCAGCCGAATGGACAGGATTGAAGCTTTCTTT